One sample yielded the 13 T cell receptor beta chains listed below, sequenced in a study of blood T cell repertoires in COVID-19. Sequenced by immunoSEQ multiplex PCR; TCRdb stores in-frame clones only, minus some. Here the sample spans around 200,000 clones, 88% being singletons. Sequenced input: peripheral blood. The receptors were gathered from a man younger than 35 with active or convalescent COVID-19.

This clone appeared a single time. CDR3 residues: CASSDHLAGGPETQYF. CDR3 coding DNA: TGTGCCAGCAGCGACCATCTAGCGGGAGGGCCGGAGACCCAGTACTTC. This chain joins TRBV7-2 and TRBJ2-5; 12 nucleotides match TRBD2. There are 16 residues in the CDR3. Germline V gene data show CDR1 as SGHTA and CDR2 as FQGNSA. Unmatched junction bases numbered 9, after V lost 5 bases and J lost 5 bases.

The V call is TRBV5-1, the J call TRBJ2-1, with a possible D match to TRBD2 (6 bases). There are 16 residues in the CDR3. From germline, CDR1 is SGHRS and CDR2 YFSETQ. The ends were cut back, 4 bases at V and 1 base at J, with 15 bases in the middle. CDR3: CASSAAAGVSYNEQFF. CDR3 in DNA: TGCGCCAGCAGCGCCGCAGCGGGCGTATCCTACAATGAGCAGTTCTTC. Full variable domain (remainder filled in from reference TRBV5-1 and TRBJ2-1): KAGVTQTPRYLIKTRGQQVTLSCSPISGHRSVSWYQQTPGQGLQFLFEYFSETQRNKGNFPGRFSGRQFSNSRSEMNVSTLELGDSALYLCASSAAAGVSYNEQFFGPGTRLTVL.

The chain employs TRBV5-4 and TRBJ2-7, with D maybe TRBD2 (6 bases). The CDR3 has 16 amino acids. The germline CDR1 and CDR2 sequences are SGHNT and YYREEE (reference sequence). V gave up 4 bases and J gave up 1 base, with 18 bases separating them. CDR3 sequence (DNA): TGTGCCAGCAGCCCGCGGAGGGGACTGGATTCCTACGAGCAGTACTTC. Translating gives CASSPRRGLDSYEQYF.

CDR3 DNA sequence: TGTGCCAGCGACGCAGGTCTGGATCAGCCCCAGCATTTT. Amino acids: CASDAGLDQPQHF. J is TRBJ1-5 and V is TRBV6-5; D call uncertain. CDR1 and CDR2 (germline): MNHEY, SVGAGI. The CDR3 is 13 amino acids. V was shortened by 8 bases and J by 5 bases, with 13 bases between the two germline ends.

The chain couples TRBV18 to TRBJ2-7, with D perhaps TRBD2 (7 bases). The CDR3 spans 16 residues. Germline CDR1 is KGHSH and CDR2 is LQKENI. Between the trimmed V and J ends, which lost 5 bases and 1 base, there was a span of 18 bases. DNA of the CDR3: TGTGCCAGCTCAACGAATACGGGGGGCAGGTCCTACGAGCAGTACTTC. Amino acids: CASSTNTGGRSYEQYF.

The chain employs TRBV3-1 (or the pseudogene TRBV3-2) and TRBJ1-2, with D uncertain. Per germline, CDR1 LGHDT and CDR2 YNNKEL (reference sequence). Trimming pared 5 bases from V and 5 bases from J, leaving 18 bases between. The CDR3 is 15 amino acids. CDR3 sequence reads: CASSYDPTVQYGYTF. The CDR3 nucleotides read TGTGCCAGCAGCTACGACCCCACAGTACAATATGGCTACACCTTC.

J is TRBJ1-2 and V is TRBV11-2, with 9 bases fitting TRBD1. CDR1 is SGHAT, CDR2 FQNNGV, per germline. The ends lost 4 bases at V and 5 bases at J; junction bases unmatched: 8. This CDR3 is 15 amino acids long. Here the CDR3 DNA reads TGTGCCAGCAGCTGGACAGGGGACAACTATTATGGCTACACCTTC. The encoded protein is CASSWTGDNYYGYTF.

V and J are TRBV23-1 and TRBJ2-7; maybe TRBD1 (5 bases). TRBV23-1 is recorded as an ORF, its role being uncertain. The CDR3 contains 18 residues. Trimming stripped 0 bases from V and 0 bases from J, with 18 bases between. The CDR3 sequence: CASSQSRGHGLNSYEQYF. In DNA form, the CDR3 reads TGCGCCAGCAGTCAATCTAGAGGACACGGGCTGAACTCCTACGAGCAGTACTTC.

The V and J genes are TRBV5-1 and TRBJ2-1; the match to TRBD2 covers 8 bases. The germline V gene has CDR1 SGHRS and CDR2 YFSETQ. Trimming removed 4 bases from V and 10 bases from J; junction bases left unmatched: 16. The CDR3 extends over 16 amino acids. The CDR3 is CASSPPGGRQREEQFF. The CDR3 DNA is TGCGCCAGCAGCCCCCCTGGCGGGAGGCAGAGGGAGGAGCAGTTCTTC.

The gene calls are TRBV11-2 and TRBJ2-5, with 8 positions matching TRBD2. From germline, CDR1 is SGHAT and CDR2 FQNNGV. The length of the CDR3 is 15 residues. The V segment lost 3 bases and the J segment 1 base; nucleotides outside the gene matches: 4. The CDR3 region has the DNA TGTGCCAGCAGCTTCGATAGCGGGGTCCAAGAGACCCAGTACTTC. It yields the protein CASSFDSGVQETQYF.

V and J are TRBV18 and TRBJ1-5, with D possibly TRBD1 on 5 matching bases. V was pared by 8 bases and J by 7 bases, with 15 bases between. The CDR3 extends over 13 amino acids. The germline V gene has CDR1 KGHSH and CDR2 LQKENI. The CDR3 sequence is CASQKDREQPQHF. CDR3 nucleotide sequence: TGTGCCAGCCAAAAAGACAGAGAGCAGCCCCAGCATTTT. The full variable domain, rest sourced from reference TRBV18 and TRBJ1-5, is NAGVMQNPRHLVRRRGQEARLRCSPMKGHSHVYWYRQLPEEGLKFMVYLQKENIIDESGMPKERFSAEFPKEGPSILRIQQVVRGDSAAYFCASQKDREQPQHFGDGTRLSIL.

This rearrangement joins TRBV19 to TRBJ2-1; 7 bases map to TRBD2. Per germline, CDR1 LNHDA and CDR2 SQIVND (reference sequence). The J segment lost 0 bases and the V segment lost 9 bases, leaving 5 bases of the junction unmatched. This CDR3 region has 14 residues. CDR3 amino acids: CASPRGDSYNEQFF. CDR3 sequence (DNA): TGTGCCAGCCCTCGGGGGGACTCCTACAATGAGCAGTTCTTC.

The V call is TRBV30, the J call TRBJ1-4; TRBD1 might be the D (5 bases). The ends were cut back, 5 bases at V and 6 bases at J, with 13 bases in the middle. The CDR3 is made up of 13 amino acids. Germline CDR1 and CDR2: GTSNPN and SVGIG (reference sequence). CDR3 coding DNA: TGTGCCTGGTCCCCGGGGGTCGATGAAAAACTGTTTTTT. Its translation is CAWSPGVDEKLFF.